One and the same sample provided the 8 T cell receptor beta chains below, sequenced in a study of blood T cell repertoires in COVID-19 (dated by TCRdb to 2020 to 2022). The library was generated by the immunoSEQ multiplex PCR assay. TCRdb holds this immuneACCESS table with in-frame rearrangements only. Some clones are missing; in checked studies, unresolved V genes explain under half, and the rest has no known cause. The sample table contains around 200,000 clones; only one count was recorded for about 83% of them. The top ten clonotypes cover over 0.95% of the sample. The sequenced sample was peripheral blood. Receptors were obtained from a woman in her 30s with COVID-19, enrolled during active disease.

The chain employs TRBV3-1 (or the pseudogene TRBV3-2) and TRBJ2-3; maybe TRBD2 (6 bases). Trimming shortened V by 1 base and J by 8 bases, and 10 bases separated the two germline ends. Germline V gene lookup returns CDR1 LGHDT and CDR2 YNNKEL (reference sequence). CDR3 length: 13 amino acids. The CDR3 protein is CASSQAFGGTQYF. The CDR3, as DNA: TGTGCCAGCAGCCAAGCGTTCGGGGGTACGCAGTATTTT.

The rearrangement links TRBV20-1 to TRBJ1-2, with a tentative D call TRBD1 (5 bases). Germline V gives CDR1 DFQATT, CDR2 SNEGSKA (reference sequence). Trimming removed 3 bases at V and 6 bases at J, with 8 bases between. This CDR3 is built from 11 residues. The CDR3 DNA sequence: TGCAGTGCTAGGTCACAGGATGGCTACACCTTC. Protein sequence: CSARSQDGYTF.

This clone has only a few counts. Here the CDR3 reads CASSGSGGYGYTF. CDR3 DNA sequence: TGTGCCAGCAGCGGTTCAGGGGGCTATGGCTACACCTTC. The rearrangement joins TRBV7-6 to TRBJ1-2, with 7 bases fitting TRBD1. The CDR3 consists of 13 residues. The V gene's germline CDR1 is SGHVS and CDR2 FNYEAQ. The V and J ends lost 5 bases and 4 bases, in that order; junction bases with no gene match: 4.

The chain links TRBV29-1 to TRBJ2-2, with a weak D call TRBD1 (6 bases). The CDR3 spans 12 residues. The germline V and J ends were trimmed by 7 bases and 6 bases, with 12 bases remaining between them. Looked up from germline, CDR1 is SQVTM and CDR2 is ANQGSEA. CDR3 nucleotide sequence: TGCAGCGGCGGACAGACCCCCGGGGAGCTGTTTTTT. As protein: CSGGQTPGELFF.

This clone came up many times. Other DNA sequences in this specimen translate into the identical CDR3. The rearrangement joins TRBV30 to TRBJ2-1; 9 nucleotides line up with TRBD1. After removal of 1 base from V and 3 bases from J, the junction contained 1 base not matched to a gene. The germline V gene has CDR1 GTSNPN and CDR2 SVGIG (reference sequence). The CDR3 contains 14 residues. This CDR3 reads CAWSGQGGYNEQFF. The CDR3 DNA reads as TGTGCCTGGAGTGGACAGGGGGGCTACAATGAGCAGTTCTTC.

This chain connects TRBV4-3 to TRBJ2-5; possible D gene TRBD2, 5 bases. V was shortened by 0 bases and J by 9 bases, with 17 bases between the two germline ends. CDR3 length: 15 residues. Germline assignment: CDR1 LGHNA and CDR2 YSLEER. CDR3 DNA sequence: TGCGCCAGCAGCCAAGAAAGGGTTTCGAAGGAGGCCCAGTACTTC. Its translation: CASSQERVSKEAQYF.

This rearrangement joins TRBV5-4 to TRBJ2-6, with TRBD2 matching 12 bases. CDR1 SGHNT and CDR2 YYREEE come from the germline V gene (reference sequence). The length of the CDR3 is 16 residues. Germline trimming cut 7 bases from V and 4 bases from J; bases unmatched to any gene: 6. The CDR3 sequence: CASLAGGPGGANVLTF. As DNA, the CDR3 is TGTGCCAGCCTAGCGGGAGGGCCGGGGGGGGCCAACGTCCTGACTTTC.

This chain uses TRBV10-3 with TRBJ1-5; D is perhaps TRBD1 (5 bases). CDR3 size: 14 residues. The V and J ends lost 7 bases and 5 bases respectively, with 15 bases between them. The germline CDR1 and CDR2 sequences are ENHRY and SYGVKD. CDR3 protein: CAIKTGGVDQPQHF. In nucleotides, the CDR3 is TGTGCCATCAAAACAGGAGGGGTTGATCAGCCCCAGCATTTT.